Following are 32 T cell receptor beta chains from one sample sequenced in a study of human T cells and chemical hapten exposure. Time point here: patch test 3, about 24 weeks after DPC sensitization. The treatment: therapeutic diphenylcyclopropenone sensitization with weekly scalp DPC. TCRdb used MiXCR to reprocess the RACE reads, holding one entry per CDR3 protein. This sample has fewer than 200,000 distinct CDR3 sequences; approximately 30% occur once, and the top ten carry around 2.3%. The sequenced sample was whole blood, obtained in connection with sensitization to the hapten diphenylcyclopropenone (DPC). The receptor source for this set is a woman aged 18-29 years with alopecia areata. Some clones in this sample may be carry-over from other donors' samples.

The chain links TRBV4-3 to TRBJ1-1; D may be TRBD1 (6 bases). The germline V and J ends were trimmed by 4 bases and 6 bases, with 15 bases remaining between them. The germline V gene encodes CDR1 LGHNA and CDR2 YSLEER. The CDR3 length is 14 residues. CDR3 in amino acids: CASSLQVGGPEAFF. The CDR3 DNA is TGCGCCAGCAGCCTCCAGGTGGGGGGCCCTGAAGCTTTCTTT.

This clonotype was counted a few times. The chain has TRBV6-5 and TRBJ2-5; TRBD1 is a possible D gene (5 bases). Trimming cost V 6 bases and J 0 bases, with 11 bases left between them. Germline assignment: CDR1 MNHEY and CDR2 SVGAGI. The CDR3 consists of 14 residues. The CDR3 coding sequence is TGTGCCAGCAGGCGGACACAGTACCAAGAGACCCAGTACTTC. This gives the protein CASRRTQYQETQYF.

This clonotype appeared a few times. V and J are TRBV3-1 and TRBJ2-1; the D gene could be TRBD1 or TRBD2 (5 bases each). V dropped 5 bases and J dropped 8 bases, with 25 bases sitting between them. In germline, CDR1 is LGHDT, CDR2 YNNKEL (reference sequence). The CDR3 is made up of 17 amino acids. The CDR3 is CASSRRGASAVRDEQFF. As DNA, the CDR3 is TGTGCCAGCAGCAGACGAGGGGCCTCAGCGGTCCGGGATGAGCAGTTCTTC.

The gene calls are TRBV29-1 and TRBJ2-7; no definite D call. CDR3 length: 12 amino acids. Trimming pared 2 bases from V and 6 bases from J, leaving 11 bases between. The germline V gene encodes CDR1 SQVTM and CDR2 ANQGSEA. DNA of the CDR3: TGCAGCGTTGAACAGAATCTGAGCGAGCAGTACTTC. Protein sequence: CSVEQNLSEQYF.

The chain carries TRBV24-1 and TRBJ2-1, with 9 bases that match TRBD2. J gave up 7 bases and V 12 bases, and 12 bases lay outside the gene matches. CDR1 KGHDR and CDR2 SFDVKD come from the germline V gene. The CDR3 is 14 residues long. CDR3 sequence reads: CAPRWVAGVNEQFF. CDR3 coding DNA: TGTGCCCCCCGGTGGGTAGCGGGAGTAAATGAGCAGTTCTTC.

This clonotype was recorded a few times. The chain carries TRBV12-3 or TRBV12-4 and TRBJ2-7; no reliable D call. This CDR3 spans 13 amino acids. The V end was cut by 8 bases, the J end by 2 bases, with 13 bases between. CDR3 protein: CASGIGRTYEQYF. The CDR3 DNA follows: TGTGCCAGCGGTATCGGACGTACCTACGAGCAGTACTTC.

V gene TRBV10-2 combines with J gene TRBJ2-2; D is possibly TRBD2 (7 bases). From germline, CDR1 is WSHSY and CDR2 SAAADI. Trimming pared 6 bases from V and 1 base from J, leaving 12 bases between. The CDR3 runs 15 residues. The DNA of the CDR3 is TGCGCCAGCAGGGAAGGGGGGGGGAACACCGGGGAGCTGTTTTTT. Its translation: CASREGGGNTGELFF.

The CDR3 bases are TGTGCCAGCAAGGGGTCAGCTGGTCAGCCCCAGCATTTT. Translating it yields CASKGSAGQPQHF. The chain employs TRBV6-2 or TRBV6-3 and TRBJ1-5; the D gene is possibly TRBD1 (5 bases). The CDR3 runs to 13 residues. The germline V gene has CDR1 MNHEY and CDR2 SVGEGT. Deletions cut 7 bases from V and 6 bases from J, with 13 bases between.

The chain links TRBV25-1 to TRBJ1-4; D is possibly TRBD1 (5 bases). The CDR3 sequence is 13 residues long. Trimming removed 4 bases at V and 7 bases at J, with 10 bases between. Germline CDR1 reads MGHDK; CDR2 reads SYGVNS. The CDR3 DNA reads TGTGCCAGCAGTGGAGCAGGGAGTGAAAAACTGTTTTTT. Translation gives CASSGAGSEKLFF.

CDR3 amino acids: CSVSSGAYEQYF. The CDR3 DNA reads as TGCAGCGTTTCGTCAGGAGCCTACGAGCAGTACTTC. The V and J genes are TRBV29-1 and TRBJ2-7; unclear D gene. Trimming left V 5 bases short and J 2 bases short, with 10 bases between. CDR3 length: 12 residues. Germline assignment: CDR1 SQVTM and CDR2 ANQGSEA.

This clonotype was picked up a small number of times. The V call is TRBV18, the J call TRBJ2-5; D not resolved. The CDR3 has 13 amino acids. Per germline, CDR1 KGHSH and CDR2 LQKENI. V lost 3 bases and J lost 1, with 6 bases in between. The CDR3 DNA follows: TGTGCCAGCTCACCCATGCTCCAAGAGACCCAGTACTTC. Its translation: CASSPMLQETQYF. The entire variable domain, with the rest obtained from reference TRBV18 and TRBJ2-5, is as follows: NAGVMQNPRHLVRRRGQEARLRCSPMKGHSHVYWYRQLPEEGLKFMVYLQKENIIDESGMPKERFSAEFPKEGPSILRIQQVVRGDSAAYFCASSPMLQETQYFGPGTRLLVL.

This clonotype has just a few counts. This CDR3 is CASSVAGFPYEQYF. The CDR3 DNA follows: TGTGCCAGCAGCGTAGCCGGATTCCCCTACGAGCAGTACTTC. The rearrangement joins TRBV9 to TRBJ2-7; no reliable D call. Germline V gene lookup returns CDR1 SGDLS and CDR2 YYNGEE. The CDR3 sequence is 14 residues long. V was cut by 0 bases and J by 2 bases, with 9 bases left in between. Full variable domain (remainder filled in from reference TRBV9 and TRBJ2-7): DSGVTQTPKHLITATGQRVTLRCSPRSGDLSVYWYQQSLDQGLQFLIQYYNGEERAKGNILERFSAQQFPDLHSELNLSSLELGDSALYFCASSVAGFPYEQYFGPGTRLTVT.

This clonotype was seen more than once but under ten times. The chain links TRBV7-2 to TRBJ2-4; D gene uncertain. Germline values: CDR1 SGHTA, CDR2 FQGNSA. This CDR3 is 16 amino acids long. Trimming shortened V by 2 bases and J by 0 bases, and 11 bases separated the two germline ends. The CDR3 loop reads CASSLKSQVAKNIQYF. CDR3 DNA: TGTGCCAGCAGCTTAAAATCCCAGGTAGCCAAAAACATTCAGTACTTC.

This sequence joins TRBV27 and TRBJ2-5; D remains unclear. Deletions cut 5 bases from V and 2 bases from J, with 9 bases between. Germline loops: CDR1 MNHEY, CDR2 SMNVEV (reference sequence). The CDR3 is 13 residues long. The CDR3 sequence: CASSPLIQETQYF. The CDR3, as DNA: TGTGCCAGCAGTCCCTTAATTCAAGAGACCCAGTACTTC.

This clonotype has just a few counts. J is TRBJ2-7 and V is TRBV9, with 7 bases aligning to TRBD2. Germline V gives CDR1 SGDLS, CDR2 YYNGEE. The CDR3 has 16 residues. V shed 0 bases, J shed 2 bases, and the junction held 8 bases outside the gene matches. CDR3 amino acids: CASSVVGGVGPYEQYF. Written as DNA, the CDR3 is TGTGCCAGCAGCGTAGTTGGGGGGGTCGGCCCCTACGAGCAGTACTTC.

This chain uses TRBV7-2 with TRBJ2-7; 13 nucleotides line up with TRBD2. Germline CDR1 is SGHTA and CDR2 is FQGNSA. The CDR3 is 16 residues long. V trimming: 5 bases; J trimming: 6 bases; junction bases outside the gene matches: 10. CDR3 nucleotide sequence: TGTGCCAGCAGCAACGGACTAGCGGGAGAGGGGGGCGAGCAGTACTTC. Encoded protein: CASSNGLAGEGGEQYF.

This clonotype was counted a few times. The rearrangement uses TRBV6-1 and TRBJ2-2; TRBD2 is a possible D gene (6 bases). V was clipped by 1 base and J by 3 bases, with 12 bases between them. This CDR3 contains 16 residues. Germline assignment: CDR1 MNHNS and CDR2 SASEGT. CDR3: CASSEVGGFDTGELFF. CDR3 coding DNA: TGTGCCAGCAGTGAAGTGGGAGGCTTCGACACCGGGGAGCTGTTTTTT.

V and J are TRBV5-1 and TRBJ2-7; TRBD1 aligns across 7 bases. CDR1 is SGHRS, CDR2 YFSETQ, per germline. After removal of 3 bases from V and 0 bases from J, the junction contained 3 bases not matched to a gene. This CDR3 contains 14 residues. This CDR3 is CASSWTGLSYEQYF. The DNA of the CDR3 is TGCGCCAGCAGCTGGACAGGTCTCTCCTACGAGCAGTACTTC.

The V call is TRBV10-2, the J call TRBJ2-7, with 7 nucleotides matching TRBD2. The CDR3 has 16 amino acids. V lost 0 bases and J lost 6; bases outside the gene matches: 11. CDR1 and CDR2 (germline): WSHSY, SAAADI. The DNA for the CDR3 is TGCGCCAGCAGTGAGTCGAGCGGGAAGTTTTCGGGCGAGCAGTACTTC. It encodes CASSESSGKFSGEQYF.

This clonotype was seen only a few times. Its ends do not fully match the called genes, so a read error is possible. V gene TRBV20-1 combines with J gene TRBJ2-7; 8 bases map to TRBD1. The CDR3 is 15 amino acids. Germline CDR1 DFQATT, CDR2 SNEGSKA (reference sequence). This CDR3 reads CRATAGDRGTYEQYF. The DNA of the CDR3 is TGCAGAGCTACTGCCGGAGACAGGGGAACGTACGAGCAGTACTTC.

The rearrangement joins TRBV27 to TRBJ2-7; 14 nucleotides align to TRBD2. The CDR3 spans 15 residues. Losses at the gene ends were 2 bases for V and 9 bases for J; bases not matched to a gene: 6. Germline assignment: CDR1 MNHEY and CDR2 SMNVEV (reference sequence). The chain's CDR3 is CASSLSGLAGGRQYF. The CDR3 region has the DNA TGTGCCAGCAGTTTAAGTGGACTAGCGGGAGGACGGCAGTACTTC.

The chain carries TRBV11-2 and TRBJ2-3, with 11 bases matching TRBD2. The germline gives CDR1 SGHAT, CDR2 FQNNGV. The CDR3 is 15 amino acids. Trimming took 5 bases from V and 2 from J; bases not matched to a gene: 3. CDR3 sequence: CASSPLAGDTDTQYF. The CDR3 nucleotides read TGTGCCAGCAGCCCACTAGCGGGGGACACAGATACGCAGTATTTT. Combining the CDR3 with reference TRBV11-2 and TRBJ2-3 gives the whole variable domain EAGVAQSPRYKIIEKRQSVAFWCNPISGHATLYWYQQILGQGPKLLIQFQNNGVVDDSQLPKDRFSAERLKGVDSTLKIQPAKLEDSAVYLCASSPLAGDTDTQYFGPGTRLTVL.

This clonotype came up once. The DNA for the CDR3 is TGTGCCAGCAGCCTGGGCAGCCAGGGCTACACCTTC. As protein: CASSLGSQGYTF. This chain uses TRBV12-3 or TRBV12-4 with TRBJ1-2, with no clear D. CDR3 length: 12 amino acids. Trimming took 6 bases from V and 8 from J, leaving 13 bases between them.

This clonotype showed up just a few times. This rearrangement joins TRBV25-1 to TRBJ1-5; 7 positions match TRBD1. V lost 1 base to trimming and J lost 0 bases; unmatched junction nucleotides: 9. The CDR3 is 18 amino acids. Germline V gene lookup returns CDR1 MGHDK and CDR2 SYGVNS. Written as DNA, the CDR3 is TGTGCCAGCAGTGAATCCTCCCGGGACAGCAATAGCAATCAGCCCCAGCATTTT. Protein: CASSESSRDSNSNQPQHF.

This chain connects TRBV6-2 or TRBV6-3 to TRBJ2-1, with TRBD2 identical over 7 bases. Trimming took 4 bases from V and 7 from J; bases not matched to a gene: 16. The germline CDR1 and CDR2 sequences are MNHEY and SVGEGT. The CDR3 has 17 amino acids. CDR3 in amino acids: CASSSGRLAPPGNEQFF. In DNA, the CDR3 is TGTGCCAGCAGTTCAGGACGACTAGCCCCACCGGGGAATGAGCAGTTCTTC.

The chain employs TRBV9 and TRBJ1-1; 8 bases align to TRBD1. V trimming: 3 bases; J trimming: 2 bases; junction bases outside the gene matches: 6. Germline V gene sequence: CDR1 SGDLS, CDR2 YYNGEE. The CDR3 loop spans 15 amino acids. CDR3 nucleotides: TGTGCCAGCAGCGAAGGGACAGGAGTCAACACTGAAGCTTTCTTT. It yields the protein CASSEGTGVNTEAFF.

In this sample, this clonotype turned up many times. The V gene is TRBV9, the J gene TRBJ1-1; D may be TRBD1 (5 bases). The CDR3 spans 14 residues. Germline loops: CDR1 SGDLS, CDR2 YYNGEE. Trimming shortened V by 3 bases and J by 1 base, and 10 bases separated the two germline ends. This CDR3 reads CASSEGQRNTEAFF. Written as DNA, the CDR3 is TGTGCCAGCAGCGAGGGGCAGAGGAACACTGAAGCTTTCTTT.

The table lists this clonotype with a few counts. This chain's CDR3 is CANAPGAGEQFF. CDR3 DNA sequence: TGTGCCAACGCCCCGGGGGCGGGTGAGCAGTTCTTC. The rearrangement links TRBV7-9 to TRBJ2-1, with D tentatively TRBD1 or TRBD2 (6 bases each). CDR3 length: 12 residues. The germline gives CDR1 SEHNR, CDR2 FQNEAQ (reference sequence). V shed 10 bases and J shed 9 bases, with 16 bases lying between them.

The CDR3 DNA reads TGTGCCAGCAGTTCCCAGGCAGACTATGGCTACACCTTC. This codes for CASSSQADYGYTF. The chain recombines TRBV6-2 or TRBV6-3 with TRBJ1-2, with unresolved D. The CDR3 spans 13 residues. V was pared by 4 bases and J by 3 bases, with 9 bases between. Germline V gives CDR1 MNHEY, CDR2 SVGEGT.

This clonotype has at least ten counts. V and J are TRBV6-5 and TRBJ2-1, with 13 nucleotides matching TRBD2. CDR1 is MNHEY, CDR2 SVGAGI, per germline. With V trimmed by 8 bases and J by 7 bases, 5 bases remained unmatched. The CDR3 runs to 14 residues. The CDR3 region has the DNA TGTGCCAGCGCACCGGGACTAGCGGGGAATGAGCAGTTCTTC. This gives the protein CASAPGLAGNEQFF.

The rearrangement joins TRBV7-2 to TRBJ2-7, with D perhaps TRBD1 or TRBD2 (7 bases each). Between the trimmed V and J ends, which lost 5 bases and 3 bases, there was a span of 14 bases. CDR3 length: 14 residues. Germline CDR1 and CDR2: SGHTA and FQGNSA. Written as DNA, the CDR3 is TGTGCCAGCAGCACCGCAGGGGGGGTCTACGAGCAGTACTTC. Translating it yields CASSTAGGVYEQYF. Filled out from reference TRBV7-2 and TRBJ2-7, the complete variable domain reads GAGVSQSPSNKVTEKGKDVELRCDPISGHTALYWYRQSLGQGLEFLIYFQGNSAPDKSGLPSDRFSAERTGGSVSTLTIQRTQQEDSAVYLCASSTAGGVYEQYFGPGTRLTVT.

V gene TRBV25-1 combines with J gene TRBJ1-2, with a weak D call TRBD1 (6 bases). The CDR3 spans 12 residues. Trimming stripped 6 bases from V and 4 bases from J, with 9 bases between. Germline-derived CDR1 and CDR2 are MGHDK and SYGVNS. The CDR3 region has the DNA TGTGCCAGCAGGGACAGTATCTATGGCTACACCTTC. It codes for CASRDSIYGYTF.